A single sample gave rise to the 25 T cell receptor beta chains below, sequenced in a study of blood T cell repertoires in COVID-19. Assay: immunoSEQ multiplex PCR; the TCRdb copy retains only in-frame clones and omits some. The repertoire holds around 310,000 clones, with around 87% as singletons. Sequencing input: peripheral blood. These receptors all come from a woman aged 50 to 60 with active or convalescent COVID-19.

The genes are TRBV28 and TRBJ2-2; 9 nucleotides line up with TRBD1. Germline V gene data show CDR1 as MDHEN and CDR2 as SYDVKM. The CDR3 runs to 16 residues. Unmatched junction bases numbered 5, after V lost 5 bases and J lost 1 base. In DNA form, the CDR3 reads TGTGCCAGCAGTCCTCCGGGACAGGGGAACACCGGGGAGCTGTTTTTT. Translated: CASSPPGQGNTGELFF.

V and J are TRBV28 and TRBJ1-2; perhaps TRBD1 as D (6 bases). V gave up 3 bases and J gave up 8 bases, with 10 bases separating them. The CDR3 totals 12 residues. CDR1 is MDHEN, CDR2 SYDVKM, per germline. The CDR3 DNA is TGTGCCAGCAGTTTCCGGGGGGCGGGCTACACCTTC. Translating gives CASSFRGAGYTF.

This clone appeared a few times. At one of its ends the junction is not consistent with the germline gene, which may arise from a read error. The chain links TRBV30 to TRBJ2-7; weak D call: TRBD1 (6 bases). The germline V gene has CDR1 GTSNPN and CDR2 SVGIG (reference sequence). The CDR3 is 14 residues long. The DNA of the CDR3 is TGTGCCTGGAATACAGGGAATCCCTCCCACGAGCAGTACTTC. Protein sequence: CAWNTGNPSHEQYF.

The CDR3 is CASSQDVSGGNQPQHF. DNA of the CDR3: TGTGCCAGCAGCCAAGATGTCTCGGGGGGCAATCAGCCCCAGCATTTT. This chain joins TRBV14 and TRBJ1-5, with TRBD1 as a possible D gene (5 bases). Germline CDR1 SGHDN, CDR2 FVKESK. V was shortened by 0 bases and J by 2 bases, with 11 bases between the two germline ends. CDR3 length equals 16 residues.

In its sample, this clone was seen a few times. The chain has TRBV27 and TRBJ1-5, with unresolved D. The CDR3 covers 13 residues. Trimming stripped 3 bases from V and 4 bases from J, with 7 bases between. CDR1 and CDR2 from the germline V gene are MNHEY and SMNVEV (reference sequence). This CDR3 reads CASSLGRNQPQHF. The CDR3 DNA follows: TGTGCCAGCAGTTTGGGCAGAAATCAGCCCCAGCATTTT.

This chain uses TRBV29-1 with TRBJ1-1, with 10 bases matching TRBD1. The CDR3 runs 14 residues. V dropped 6 bases and J dropped 3; count of bases not matched to a gene: 7. Germline V gene lookup returns CDR1 SQVTM and CDR2 ANQGSEA. The CDR3 DNA reads TGCAGCGTCGGACAGGGGGGGACCTACACTGAAGCTTTCTTT. Protein: CSVGQGGTYTEAFF.

This CDR3 reads CASSIPTSGRRLDEQFF. CDR3 coding DNA: TGTGCCAGTAGTATCCCTACTAGCGGGAGGAGGTTAGATGAGCAGTTCTTC. The chain couples TRBV19 to TRBJ2-1, with TRBD2 matching 12 bases. Germline trimming cut 3 bases from V and 8 bases from J; bases unmatched to any gene: 11. The germline CDR1 and CDR2 sequences are LNHDA and SQIVND (reference sequence). This CDR3 is 17 amino acids long.

This rearrangement joins TRBV21-1 to TRBJ1-2; the table's D call of TRBD1 was not tested on the DNA. TRBV21-1 is tagged as a pseudogene. The CDR3 is 14 amino acids. The CDR3 spells CASSTPDRDRIGTF. CDR3 nucleotide sequence: TGTGCCAGCAGCACCCCCGACAGGGATAGGATAGGCACCTTC.

The CDR3 DNA reads TGTGCCAGCAGCTTCTCCGGAGTACAGGACACTGAAGCTTTCTTT. It translates to CASSFSGVQDTEAFF. The chain recombines TRBV9 with TRBJ1-1; tentatively, D is TRBD1 (5 bases). Germline-derived CDR1 and CDR2 are SGDLS and YYNGEE. The V end lost 4 bases, the J end lost 3 bases, and 16 bases lay between the germline ends. The CDR3 sequence is 15 residues long.

The CDR3 region is CASSLSGTSGTGELFF. Here the CDR3 DNA reads TGTGCCAGCAGTTTGTCCGGGACTAGCGGCACCGGGGAGCTGTTTTTT. The chain joins TRBV6-5 to TRBJ2-2, with 11 bases aligning to TRBD2. J lost 4 bases, V lost 4 bases, and 5 bases had no gene match. Germline values: CDR1 MNHEY, CDR2 SVGAGI. The CDR3 contains 16 residues.

This chain links TRBV3-1 (or the pseudogene TRBV3-2) with TRBJ2-1; no clear D gene. This CDR3 spans 15 amino acids. Germline V gene sequence: CDR1 LGHDT, CDR2 YNNKEL (reference sequence). Trimming removed 0 bases at V and 8 bases at J, with 14 bases between. CDR3 loop: CASSQESESNHEQFF. The CDR3 nucleotides read TGTGCCAGCAGCCAAGAAAGTGAGAGTAATCATGAGCAGTTCTTC.

The rearrangement uses TRBV7-2 and TRBJ2-5; 9 bases line up with TRBD2. This CDR3 spans 15 amino acids. Trimming took 3 bases from V and 5 from J; bases not matched to a gene: 7. In germline, CDR1 is SGHTA, CDR2 FQGNSA. The DNA of the CDR3 is TGTGCCAGCAGCTTTAGGCGGGGGGGCCTGGAGACCCAGTACTTC. Translated, it gives CASSFRRGGLETQYF. The full variable domain, with the rest looked up from reference TRBV7-2 and TRBJ2-5, is GAGVSQSPSNKVTEKGKDVELRCDPISGHTALYWYRQSLGQGLEFLIYFQGNSAPDKSGLPSDRFSAERTGGSVSTLTIQRTQQEDSAVYLCASSFRRGGLETQYFGPGTRLLVL.

This clone was counted between two and nine times. The rearrangement links TRBV11-2 to TRBJ2-3; 7 nucleotides agree with TRBD2. Germline loops: CDR1 SGHAT, CDR2 FQNNGV. The V and J ends lost 6 bases and 1 base, in that order; junction bases with no gene match: 10. The CDR3 is 16 residues long. CDR3 DNA: TGTGCCAGCAGGAAAGGGGTAGCGGGCCGCACAGATACGCAGTATTTT. It specifies CASRKGVAGRTDTQYF.

This clone has a single count. This chain joins TRBV6-6 and TRBJ2-1; D is unresolved. The CDR3 sequence is 13 residues long. Germline V gives CDR1 MNHNY, CDR2 SVGAGI (reference sequence). Trimming left V 4 bases short and J 9 bases short, with 13 bases between. The CDR3 protein is CASSSFGAAEQFF. Here the CDR3 DNA reads TGTGCCAGCAGTTCCTTCGGAGCAGCTGAGCAGTTCTTC.

This clone was picked up a small number of times. The chain links TRBV7-2 to TRBJ2-5; 7 bases agree with TRBD2. CDR1 and CDR2 from the germline V gene are SGHTA and FQGNSA. This CDR3 contains 15 residues. V dropped 5 bases and J dropped 2; count of bases not matched to a gene: 8. The CDR3 DNA reads TGTGCCAGCAGCGTAGGAGGGAGGGCTCAAGAGACCCAGTACTTC. Amino acid sequence: CASSVGGRAQETQYF.

The chain joins TRBV25-1 to TRBJ2-2; D ambiguous. The V gene lost 7 bases and the J gene lost 1 base, with 7 bases spanning the gap. This CDR3 comprises 13 residues. CDR1 and CDR2 (germline): MGHDK, SYGVNS. The CDR3, as DNA: TGTGCCAGCAAATTGCGGAACACCGGGGAGCTGTTTTTT. This translates into CASKLRNTGELFF.

The chain is built from TRBV7-9 and TRBJ2-2, with 8 bases fitting TRBD1. The germline CDR1 and CDR2 sequences are SEHNR and FQNEAQ (reference sequence). This CDR3 is built from 16 residues. The junction had 10 bases not matched to a gene; V was cut back by 3 bases and J by 7 bases. The CDR3 reads CASSFQGATLRGELFF. CDR3 nucleotide sequence: TGTGCCAGCAGCTTTCAGGGGGCCACACTCCGCGGGGAGCTGTTTTTT.

This chain uses TRBV6-2 or TRBV6-3 with TRBJ2-7; 14 bases agree with TRBD2. J was trimmed by 1 base and V by 5 bases; bases with no gene match: 4. This CDR3 comprises 16 residues. Germline V CDR1 and CDR2: MNHEY, SVGEGT. The CDR3 coding sequence is TGTGCCAGCAGTAACGGACTAGCGGGAGGATCCTACGAGCAGTACTTC. Amino acids: CASSNGLAGGSYEQYF.

V is TRBV18 and J is TRBJ2-3, with 9 positions matching TRBD2. J gave up 2 bases and V 3 bases, and 3 bases lay outside the gene matches. Germline CDR1 is KGHSH and CDR2 is LQKENI. The CDR3 loop spans 15 amino acids. CDR3 sequence: CASSPTSGNTDTQYF. The CDR3 DNA sequence: TGTGCCAGCTCACCGACTAGCGGCAACACAGATACGCAGTATTTT.

The rearrangement links TRBV30 to TRBJ1-1; D may be TRBD1 (6 bases). Germline V lookup: CDR1 GTSNPN, CDR2 SVGIG (reference sequence). This CDR3 comprises 14 residues. Between the trimmed V and J ends, which lost 2 bases and 5 bases, there was a span of 15 bases. The CDR3 coding sequence is TGTGCCTGGAGTCTAGGGGGGGCGCGTACTGAAGCTTTCTTT. The encoded protein is CAWSLGGARTEAFF.

The chain carries TRBV28 and TRBJ1-5, with 8 bases matching TRBD1. The CDR3 runs 16 residues. The germline V gene has CDR1 MDHEN and CDR2 SYDVKM. J was trimmed by 2 bases and V by 10 bases; bases with no gene match: 13. CDR3 sequence: CATSPNRGAGNQPQHF. The CDR3 nucleotides read TGTGCCACAAGTCCCAACAGGGGGGCGGGCAATCAGCCCCAGCATTTT. The full variable domain, completed using reference TRBV28 and TRBJ1-5, is DVKVTQSSRYLVKRTGEKVFLECVQDMDHENMFWYRQDPGLGLRLIYFSYDVKMKEKGDIPEGYSVSREKKERFSLILESASTNQTSMYLCATSPNRGAGNQPQHFGDGTRLSIL.

This clone was observed a few times. The V gene is TRBV6-2 or TRBV6-3, the J gene TRBJ1-5, with no clear D. V dropped 3 bases and J dropped 3 bases, with 9 bases sitting between them. This CDR3 has 14 amino acids. The germline V gene has CDR1 MNHEY and CDR2 SVGEGT. The CDR3 DNA sequence: TGTGCCAGCAGTTATTGGGCCAACAATCAGCCCCAGCATTTT. It codes for CASSYWANNQPQHF.

The chain links TRBV6-5 to TRBJ2-7, with TRBD2 matching over 7 bases. The V and J ends lost 1 base and 2 bases, in that order; junction bases with no gene match: 5. The CDR3 consists of 15 residues. Per the germline V gene, CDR1 is MNHEY and CDR2 is SVGAGI. The CDR3 sequence is CASSYWRESPYEQYF. As DNA, the CDR3 is TGTGCCAGCAGTTACTGGCGGGAGAGCCCCTACGAGCAGTACTTC.

As DNA, the CDR3 is TGTGCCAGCAGTCTTTGGGACAGGGATTCACCCCTCCACTTT. This translates into CASSLWDRDSPLHF. The chain uses TRBV2 and TRBJ1-6; 9 positions match TRBD1. Germline CDR1 and CDR2: SNHLY and FYNNEI. V lost 5 bases, J lost 8 bases, and 4 bases stayed unmatched. The length of the CDR3 is 14 residues. Together with reference TRBV2 and TRBJ1-6, the CDR3 gives the full variable domain: EPEVTQTPSHQVTQMGQEVILRCVPISNHLYFYWYRQILGQKVEFLVSFYNNEISEKSEIFDDQFSVERPDGSNFTLKIRSTKLEDSAMYFCASSLWDRDSPLHFGNGTRLTVT.

The chain couples TRBV5-1 to TRBJ2-3; 8 nucleotides line up with TRBD2. From germline, CDR1 is SGHRS and CDR2 YFSETQ. The CDR3 runs 16 residues. The J segment lost 1 base and the V segment lost 4 bases, leaving 8 bases of the junction unmatched. This CDR3 is CASSHPGGNGTDTQYF. CDR3 DNA sequence: TGCGCCAGCAGCCACCCGGGAGGGAACGGCACAGATACGCAGTATTTT.